Shown below are 18 T cell receptor beta chains from a single sample sequenced in a study of blood T cell repertoires in COVID-19. Using immunoSEQ multiplex PCR, the repertoire was profiled, and TCRdb retains in-frame clones only, with some absent. The table lists about 240,000 clones, about four fifths of them singletons. Material: peripheral blood. These receptors originate from a woman at least 80 years old with COVID-19, enrolled during active disease.

This chain links TRBV3-1 (or the pseudogene TRBV3-2) with TRBJ2-3; D might be TRBD2 (6 bases). V lost 4 bases and J 1 base, leaving 12 bases between the germline ends. Per germline, CDR1 LGHDT and CDR2 YNNKEL (reference sequence). This CDR3 is 15 amino acids long. The CDR3 is CASSPWSGGTDTQYF. The CDR3 DNA sequence: TGTGCCAGCAGCCCATGGTCGGGGGGCACAGATACGCAGTATTTT.

This chain connects TRBV5-6 to TRBJ1-1; D ambiguous. Germline V CDR1 and CDR2: SGHDT, YYEEEE. CDR3 length: 16 residues. The V end was cut by 0 bases, the J end by 7 bases, with 19 bases between. As DNA, the CDR3 is TGTGCCAGCAGCTTGGTCAATTCCCTCCCCGGGAATGAAGCTTTCTTT. Protein sequence: CASSLVNSLPGNEAFF.

V usage is TRBV29-1 and J usage is TRBJ2-3; possible D gene TRBD2, 5 bases. The V gene lost 6 bases and the J gene lost 3 bases, with 13 bases spanning the gap. This CDR3 contains 13 residues. CDR1 and CDR2 (germline): SQVTM, ANQGSEA. CDR3 amino acids: CSVLRTGTDTQYF. DNA of the CDR3: TGCAGCGTCCTACGGACGGGGACAGATACGCAGTATTTT.

The V and J genes are TRBV5-4 and TRBJ2-7; D gene uncertain. The V end was cut by 4 bases, the J end by 1 base, with 9 bases between. The CDR3 has 13 amino acids. CDR1 and CDR2 from the germline V gene are SGHNT and YYREEE (reference sequence). The CDR3 coding sequence is TGTGCCAGCAGCAGAGCCCTTTCCTACGAGCAGTACTTC. Translation: CASSRALSYEQYF.

This clone was observed a few times. The V call is TRBV3-1 (or the pseudogene TRBV3-2), the J call TRBJ2-7, with 16 bases fitting TRBD2. The J segment lost 7 bases and the V segment lost 4 bases, leaving 7 bases of the junction unmatched. The CDR3 extends over 16 amino acids. Germline V lookup: CDR1 LGHDT, CDR2 YNNKEL (reference sequence). For the CDR3, the DNA is TGTGCCAGCAGCCTCATGGGACTAGCGGGAGGGTATGAGCAGTACTTC. This sequence encodes CASSLMGLAGGYEQYF.

The chain uses TRBV19 and TRBJ2-5; 8 positions match TRBD2. From germline, CDR1 is LNHDA and CDR2 SQIVND (reference sequence). This CDR3 region has 13 residues. V lost 7 bases, J lost 5 bases, and 6 bases stayed unmatched. The CDR3 region is CASTIGGGETQYF. For the CDR3, the DNA is TGTGCCAGTACCATAGGCGGGGGGGAGACCCAGTACTTC. The full variable domain, rest sourced from reference TRBV19 and TRBJ2-5, is DGGITQSPKYLFRKEGQNVTLSCEQNLNHDAMYWYRQDPGQGLRLIYYSQIVNDFQKGDIAEGYSVSREKKESFPLTVTSAQKNPTAFYLCASTIGGGETQYFGPGTRLLVL.

This clone was seen once. The rearrangement joins TRBV7-9 to TRBJ1-5, with 7 bases lining up with TRBD1. Losses at the gene ends were 5 bases for V and 4 bases for J; bases not matched to a gene: 2. Looked up from germline, CDR1 is SEHNR and CDR2 is FQNEAQ (reference sequence). The CDR3 covers 13 residues. The DNA for the CDR3 is TGTGCCAGCAGCCAGACAGGGAATCAGCCCCAGCATTTT. Its translation is CASSQTGNQPQHF.

V usage is TRBV18 and J usage is TRBJ1-2; D call uncertain. Germline values: CDR1 KGHSH, CDR2 LQKENI. The CDR3 runs to 15 residues. V shed 0 bases and J shed 6 bases, with 14 bases lying between them. The CDR3 is CASSPPSRGWDGYTF. CDR3 DNA: TGTGCCAGCTCACCACCTTCACGGGGATGGGATGGCTACACCTTC. Full variable domain (missing parts from reference TRBV18 and TRBJ1-2): NAGVMQNPRHLVRRRGQEARLRCSPMKGHSHVYWYRQLPEEGLKFMVYLQKENIIDESGMPKERFSAEFPKEGPSILRIQQVVRGDSAAYFCASSPPSRGWDGYTFGSGTRLTVV.

This clone was observed once. This sample includes further DNA sequences coding for the same CDR3. Written as DNA, the CDR3 is TGCGCCAGCAGCCCGGGGACAGGGAATCAGCCCCAGCATTTT. Residues: CASSPGTGNQPQHF. J is TRBJ1-5 and V is TRBV5-1; 9 nucleotides agree with TRBD1. The CDR3 has 14 amino acids. The V segment lost 4 bases and the J segment 4 bases; nucleotides outside the gene matches: 3. CDR1 and CDR2 (germline): SGHRS, YFSETQ.

CDR3 nucleotide sequence: TGTGCCAGTAGTGGGACTTACAATGAGCAGTTCTTC. It encodes CASSGTYNEQFF. This chain joins TRBV19 and TRBJ2-1; D perhaps matches TRBD2 (6 bases). CDR3 length: 12 residues. V shed 5 bases and J shed 4 bases, with 6 bases lying between them. Germline values: CDR1 LNHDA, CDR2 SQIVND (reference sequence).

This chain links TRBV2 with TRBJ1-6; possible D gene TRBD1, 6 bases. Germline V gene sequence: CDR1 SNHLY, CDR2 FYNNEI. Trimming removed 3 bases at V and 7 bases at J, with 13 bases between. The CDR3 extends over 15 amino acids. DNA for the CDR3: TGTGCCAGCAGTGACAGGGGAGTAGGGAATTCACCCCTCCACTTT. Protein: CASSDRGVGNSPLHF.

This chain connects TRBV5-1 to TRBJ2-1; TRBD1 matches 7 bases. V gave up 4 bases and J gave up 6 bases; unmatched junction bases: 10. Germline CDR1 and CDR2: SGHRS and YFSETQ. The CDR3 has 15 residues. The CDR3 DNA follows: TGCGCCAGCAGCGACGAAGGGGGCTCTTTCAATGAGCAGTTCTTC. Translated: CASSDEGGSFNEQFF.

This clone has just one count. The same CDR3 is also encoded by other DNA sequences in this sample. The V call is TRBV28, the J call TRBJ2-7; perhaps TRBD2 as D (6 bases). Per germline, CDR1 MDHEN and CDR2 SYDVKM. Trimming took 4 bases from V and 3 from J, leaving 7 bases between them. The CDR3 is 12 amino acids. As DNA, the CDR3 is TGTGCCAGCAGTTCGGGGGACTACGAGCAGTACTTC. Translated: CASSSGDYEQYF. Supplemented by reference TRBV28 and TRBJ2-7, the full variable domain reads DVKVTQSSRYLVKRTGEKVFLECVQDMDHENMFWYRQDPGLGLRLIYFSYDVKMKEKGDIPEGYSVSREKKERFSLILESASTNQTSMYLCASSSGDYEQYFGPGTRLTVT.

V usage is TRBV24-1 and J usage is TRBJ2-3, with 11 bases identical to TRBD2. Losses at the gene ends were 4 bases for V and 3 bases for J; bases not matched to a gene: 5. The CDR3 has 16 amino acids. CDR1 KGHDR and CDR2 SFDVKD come from the germline V gene. This chain's CDR3 is CATSDPTSGKTDTQYF. For the CDR3, the DNA is TGTGCCACCAGTGACCCGACTAGCGGGAAGACAGATACGCAGTATTTT.

The chain joins TRBV18 to TRBJ1-6; no reliable D call. Germline CDR1 reads KGHSH; CDR2 reads LQKENI. The CDR3 covers 16 residues. The V and J ends lost 5 bases and 0 bases respectively, with 11 bases between them. The chain's CDR3 is CASSFGAVSYNSPLHF. The CDR3 DNA sequence: TGTGCCAGCTCATTTGGAGCCGTCTCCTATAATTCACCCCTCCACTTT.

This rearrangement joins TRBV5-1 to TRBJ1-4; no reliable D call. The germline CDR1 and CDR2 sequences are SGHRS and YFSETQ. This CDR3 is built from 14 residues. The V gene lost 0 bases and the J gene lost 4 bases, with 7 bases spanning the gap. DNA for the CDR3: TGCGCCAGCAGCTTGGGAGGGAATAATGAAAAACTGTTTTTT. This sequence encodes CASSLGGNNEKLFF.

The chain employs TRBV6-4 and TRBJ1-5; D is uncertain. The length of the CDR3 is 15 residues. The V gene's germline CDR1 is MRHNA and CDR2 SNTAGT. Trimming left V 3 bases short and J 0 bases short, with 9 bases between. CDR3 residues: CASSESASSNQPQHF. The CDR3 region has the DNA TGTGCCAGCAGTGAGTCCGCCAGTAGCAATCAGCCCCAGCATTTT.

This chain joins TRBV27 and TRBJ1-1, with D perhaps TRBD1 (6 bases). CDR3 size: 14 residues. V was cut by 7 bases and J by 8 bases, with 20 bases left in between. Germline loops: CDR1 MNHEY, CDR2 SMNVEV (reference sequence). DNA for the CDR3: TGTGCCAGCACCTCAACTGGGGGGGGCGAGGAAGCTTTCTTT. This codes for CASTSTGGGEEAFF.